The TCR beta chain under discussion was sequenced for a study of T cells after yellow fever vaccination. Broader study findings: Once the booster was given, most primary-vaccination clones reappeared, at around 95% for CD4 and more than 85% for CD8. Only a minor proportion of clonotypes was detected across both CD4 and CD8 compartments.

Template switching with 5'RACE generated the TCR cDNA and added a universal primer site and UMIs. TCRdb fed the 5' RACE reads into MiXCR, producing one record per CDR3 protein. This sample yields approximately 110,000 distinct CDR3 sequences, of which nearly 7.5% are seen a single time; around 2.7% belongs to the top ten. This clonotype was counted at least ten times. Its antigen is not known. CDR1 SGHRS and CDR2 YFSETQ come from the germline V gene. The CDR3 has 18 residues. With 2 bases clipped from V and 1 base from J, the junction kept 5 bases outside the gene matches. This sequence was found in a man between 18 and 29 years old who received the YFV17D yellow fever vaccine. The chain employs TRBV5-1 and TRBJ2-5, with TRBD2 matching over 16 bases. Sequenced material: CD4+ T cells sorted from PBMCs, taken approximately 11 days after the first yellow fever vaccination. The CDR3 spells CASSLSGTSGGGQETQYF. CDR3 coding DNA: TGCGCCAGCAGCTTATCCGGGACTAGCGGGGGGGGCCAAGAGACCCAGTACTTC.